Shown below are 21 T cell receptor beta chains from a single sample sequenced in a study of vaccination and CD4 T cells after COVID-19. These receptors' targets are unknown. The Oncomine TCR Beta short-read assay was applied to DNA of cultured CD4+ T cells. TCRdb passed the PCR reads through MiXCR, listing each CDR3 protein once. Of fewer than 20,000 distinct CDR3 sequences listed, roughly 56% are singletons. Noted treatment: roughly ten-day PBMC culture with coronavirus spike peptide pools or control peptides (ViraFEST assay). The sequenced sample consisted of CD4+ T cells from blood, cultured in vitro. All receptors come from a human donor who had recovered from COVID-19.

This rearrangement joins TRBV5-1 to TRBJ2-2; possibly TRBD2 for D (5 bases). The CDR3 has 16 residues. Germline V CDR1 and CDR2: SGHRS, YFSETQ. V was cut by 0 bases and J by 1 base, with 10 bases left in between. CDR3 sequence: CASSLGGRGNTGELFF. The DNA of the CDR3 is TGCGCCAGCAGCTTGGGAGGGAGAGGGAACACCGGGGAGCTGTTTTTT.

The chain uses TRBV20-1 and TRBJ2-1; TRBD2 matches 10 bases. Per germline, CDR1 DFQATT and CDR2 SNEGSKA (reference sequence). The CDR3 contains 16 residues. The junction had 17 bases not matched to a gene; V was cut back by 6 bases and J by 9 bases. This CDR3 reads CSAGLWLAGAVSEQFF. In nucleotides, the CDR3 is TGCAGTGCCGGATTATGGCTAGCGGGAGCGGTGAGTGAGCAGTTCTTC.

This clonotype was detected a few times. Here the CDR3 DNA reads TGTGCCAGCAGTTTCCGGGCTCGCTCCTCTTCGAACTATGGCTACACCTTC. This gives the protein CASSFRARSSSNYGYTF. The rearrangement joins TRBV28 to TRBJ1-2; D not certain. The germline V gene encodes CDR1 MDHEN and CDR2 SYDVKM. V was pared by 3 bases and J by 2 bases, with 19 bases between. This CDR3 spans 17 amino acids.

This clonotype was found a few times. The chain uses TRBV30 and TRBJ2-3; D is unclear. CDR3 size: 13 residues. Germline V gene sequence: CDR1 GTSNPN, CDR2 SVGIG (reference sequence). V was pared by 1 base and J by 8 bases, with 13 bases between. The CDR3 coding sequence is TGTGCCTGGAGTGGTTTGAGCGTAGTTACGCAGTATTTT. Translating it yields CAWSGLSVVTQYF. Full variable domain (remainder filled in from reference TRBV30 and TRBJ2-3): SQTIHQWPATLVQPVGSPLSLECTVEGTSNPNLYWYRQAAGRGLQLLFYSVGIGQISSEVPQNLSASRPQDRQFILSSKKLLLSDSGFYLCAWSGLSVVTQYFGPGTRLTVL.

This clonotype was detected only a few times. The chain uses TRBV6-2 or TRBV6-3 and TRBJ1-5; TRBD1 is a possible D gene (6 bases). The CDR3 sequence is 16 residues long. Germline assignment: CDR1 MNHEY and CDR2 SVGEGT. V dropped 6 bases and J dropped 4 bases, with 19 bases sitting between them. This chain's CDR3 is CASRPVGHRSNQPQHF. The CDR3 bases are TGTGCCAGCAGGCCGGTGGGACACCGTTCGAATCAGCCCCAGCATTTT.

The table lists this clonotype with a few counts. V gene TRBV6-1 combines with J gene TRBJ1-2; 7 nucleotides match TRBD1. Unmatched junction bases numbered 8, after V lost 3 bases and J lost 4 bases. Looked up from germline, CDR1 is MNHNS and CDR2 is SASEGT. The CDR3 has 15 amino acids. The CDR3 is CASSEPDRTIYGYTF. The CDR3, as DNA: TGTGCCAGCAGTGAGCCGGACAGGACAATCTATGGCTACACCTTC.

This rearrangement joins TRBV29-1 to TRBJ1-2, with unresolved D. The CDR3 contains 12 residues. In germline, CDR1 is SQVTM, CDR2 ANQGSEA. Trimming shortened V by 8 bases and J by 3 bases, and 13 bases separated the two germline ends. The CDR3 here is CSPKKADYGYTF. CDR3 coding DNA: TGCAGCCCAAAGAAAGCGGACTATGGCTACACCTTC.

This chain uses TRBV14 with TRBJ1-2; D not certain. The germline V and J ends were trimmed by 1 base and 3 bases, with 12 bases remaining between them. Germline V gene data show CDR1 as SGHDN and CDR2 as FVKESK. The CDR3 is made up of 15 amino acids. CDR3 DNA sequence: TGTGCCAGCAGCCAAGCAAGCCCAGAATACTATGGCTACACCTTC. Translating it yields CASSQASPEYYGYTF.

The V gene is TRBV7-9, the J gene TRBJ1-6; D is unclear. The V end was cut by 2 bases, the J end by 8 bases, with 13 bases between. Germline assignment: CDR1 SEHNR and CDR2 FQNEAQ (reference sequence). The CDR3 loop spans 15 amino acids. CDR3: CASSLIGNRDSPLHF. The CDR3 DNA reads TGTGCCAGCAGCTTAATAGGGAACCGGGATTCACCCCTCCACTTT.

This chain joins TRBV11-2 and TRBJ2-3, with 9 bases aligning to TRBD2. Trimming removed 1 base from V and 4 bases from J; junction bases left unmatched: 3. Germline assignment: CDR1 SGHAT and CDR2 FQNNGV. CDR3 length: 15 amino acids. CDR3 sequence reads: CASSLGGRGADTQYF. CDR3 bases: TGTGCCAGCAGCTTAGGCGGGAGGGGGGCAGATACGCAGTATTTT. The variable domain in full, with the rest retrieved from reference TRBV11-2 and TRBJ2-3, is EAGVAQSPRYKIIEKRQSVAFWCNPISGHATLYWYQQILGQGPKLLIQFQNNGVVDDSQLPKDRFSAERLKGVDSTLKIQPAKLEDSAVYLCASSLGGRGADTQYFGPGTRLTVL.

The chain links TRBV5-1 to TRBJ2-5, with 7 bases fitting TRBD2. CDR1 SGHRS and CDR2 YFSETQ come from the germline V gene. J gave up 3 bases and V 8 bases, and 4 bases lay outside the gene matches. This CDR3 spans 12 amino acids. For the CDR3, the DNA is TGCGCCAGTACGAGCGGGGAAGAGACCCAGTACTTC. It is translated as CASTSGEETQYF.

This chain links TRBV7-6 with TRBJ2-7; maybe TRBD2 (6 bases). The CDR3 is made up of 16 amino acids. V lost 5 bases to trimming and J lost 3 bases, with 20 bases between them. The germline CDR1 and CDR2 sequences are SGHVS and FNYEAQ. The CDR3, as DNA: TGTGCCAGCAGCCCTAATACCGGGACTGAACTCTACGAGCAGTACTTC. Encoded protein: CASSPNTGTELYEQYF. The variable domain in full, with the rest retrieved from reference TRBV7-6 and TRBJ2-7, is GAGVSQSPRYKVTKRGQDVALRCDPISGHVSLYWYRQALGQGPEFLTYFNYEAQQDKSGLPNDRFSAERPEGSISTLTIQRTEQRDSAMYRCASSPNTGTELYEQYFGPGTRLTVT.

This chain uses TRBV18 with TRBJ1-2, with D tentatively TRBD1 (5 bases). CDR1 KGHSH and CDR2 LQKENI come from the germline V gene. The CDR3 is 14 residues long. V lost 3 bases and J 4 bases, leaving 12 bases between the germline ends. The CDR3 nucleotides read TGTGCCAGCTCACCTGGAGGGGTTGGCTATGGCTACACCTTC. Translating gives CASSPGGVGYGYTF.

V is TRBV28 and J is TRBJ2-7, with D tentatively TRBD1 (6 bases). CDR3 size: 11 residues. Trimming stripped 11 bases from V and 3 bases from J, with 11 bases between. In germline, CDR1 is MDHEN, CDR2 SYDVKM. The CDR3 DNA follows: TGTGCCGCAGGGGCAAACTACGAGCAGTACTTC. Translation gives CAAGANYEQYF.

The chain recombines TRBV12-3 or TRBV12-4 with TRBJ1-2, with D possibly being TRBD1 (5 bases). Between the trimmed V and J ends, which lost 6 bases and 5 bases, there was a span of 13 bases. This CDR3 is built from 13 residues. CDR3 sequence (DNA): TGTGCCAGCAGACTCGCCCGGGGGTATGGCTACACCTTC. The encoded protein is CASRLARGYGYTF.

The rearrangement links TRBV19 to TRBJ2-1; 12 bases are a match to TRBD2. This CDR3 comprises 16 residues. Trimming removed 5 bases from V and 2 bases from J; junction bases left unmatched: 4. In germline, CDR1 is LNHDA, CDR2 SQIVND (reference sequence). CDR3 sequence: CASSPRLAGAYNEQFF. CDR3 bases: TGTGCCAGTAGTCCGCGACTAGCGGGAGCCTACAATGAGCAGTTCTTC.

This clonotype was observed a handful of times. J is TRBJ2-5 and V is TRBV2, with D possibly matching TRBD2 (5 bases). Germline CDR1 and CDR2: SNHLY and FYNNEI. CDR3 length: 13 amino acids. With 7 bases removed from V and 5 bases from J, the gap between germline ends came to 14 bases. CDR3 sequence reads: CASTRGFGETQYF. The DNA for the CDR3 is TGTGCCAGCACCCGAGGGTTCGGGGAGACCCAGTACTTC.

The rearrangement uses TRBV6-5 and TRBJ2-5; D possibly uses TRBD1 or TRBD2 (6 bases each). The V end lost 0 bases, the J end lost 5 bases, and 10 bases lay between the germline ends. CDR3 size: 14 residues. Germline-derived CDR1 and CDR2 are MNHEY and SVGAGI. The CDR3 protein is CASSYSGGEETQYF. CDR3 DNA: TGTGCCAGCAGTTACTCCGGGGGCGAGGAGACCCAGTACTTC.

This clonotype came up a few times. Here the CDR3 reads CAISESGSGRNSPLHF. The CDR3 DNA reads as TGTGCCATCAGTGAGTCCGGGAGTGGCAGGAATTCACCCCTCCACTTT. The chain joins TRBV10-3 to TRBJ1-6; no clear D. The V gene's germline CDR1 is ENHRY and CDR2 SYGVKD. The V end was cut by 0 bases, the J end by 7 bases, with 13 bases between. The length of the CDR3 is 16 residues.

This chain connects TRBV6-5 to TRBJ1-6; no definite D call. Trimming pared 0 bases from V and 2 bases from J, leaving 11 bases between. This CDR3 contains 17 residues. CDR1 MNHEY and CDR2 SVGAGI come from the germline V gene. The CDR3 protein is CASSYSPPGTYNSPLHF. DNA for the CDR3: TGTGCCAGCAGTTACTCCCCCCCGGGCACCTATAATTCACCCCTCCACTTT.

This clonotype is a singleton in its sample. V usage is TRBV6-5 and J usage is TRBJ2-1; D tentatively reads TRBD1 or TRBD2 (5 bases each). This CDR3 comprises 14 residues. V lost 4 bases, J lost 9 bases, and 16 bases lay in between. The germline V gene encodes CDR1 MNHEY and CDR2 SVGAGI. CDR3 nucleotides: TGTGCCAGCAGTTCTGCCGGGACGACGGGTGAGCAGTTCTTC. This translates into CASSSAGTTGEQFF.